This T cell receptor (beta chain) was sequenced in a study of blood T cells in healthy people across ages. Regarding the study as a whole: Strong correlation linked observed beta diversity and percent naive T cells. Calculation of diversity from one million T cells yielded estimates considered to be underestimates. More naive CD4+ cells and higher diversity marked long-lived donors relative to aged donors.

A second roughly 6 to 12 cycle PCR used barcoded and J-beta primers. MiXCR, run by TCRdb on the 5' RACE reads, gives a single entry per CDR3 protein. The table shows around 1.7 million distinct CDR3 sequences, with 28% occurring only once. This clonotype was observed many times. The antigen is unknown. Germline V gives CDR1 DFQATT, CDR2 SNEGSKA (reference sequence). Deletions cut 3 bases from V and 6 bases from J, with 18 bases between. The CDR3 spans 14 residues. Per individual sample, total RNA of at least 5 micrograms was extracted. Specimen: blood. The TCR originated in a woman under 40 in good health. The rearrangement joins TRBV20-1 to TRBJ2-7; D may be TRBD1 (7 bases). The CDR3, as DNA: TGCAGTGCTAGGGCGGGACAGACCTACGGCGAGCAGTACTTC. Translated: CSARAGQTYGEQYF.